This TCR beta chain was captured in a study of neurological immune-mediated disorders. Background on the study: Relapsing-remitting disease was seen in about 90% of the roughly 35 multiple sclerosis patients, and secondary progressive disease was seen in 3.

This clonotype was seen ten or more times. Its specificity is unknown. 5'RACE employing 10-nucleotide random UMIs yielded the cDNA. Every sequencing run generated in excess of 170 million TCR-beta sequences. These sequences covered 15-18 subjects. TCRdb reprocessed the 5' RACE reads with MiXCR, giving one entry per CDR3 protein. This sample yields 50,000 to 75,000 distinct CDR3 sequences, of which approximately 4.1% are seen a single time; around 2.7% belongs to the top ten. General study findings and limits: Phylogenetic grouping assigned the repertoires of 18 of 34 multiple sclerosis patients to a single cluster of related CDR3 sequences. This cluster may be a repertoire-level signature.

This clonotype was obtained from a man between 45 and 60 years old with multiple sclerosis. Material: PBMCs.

CDR3: CASSTPVGGPNGYTF. DNA of the CDR3: TGTGCCAGCAGCACCCCGGTGGGAGGCCCAAATGGCTACACCTTC. The chain links TRBV5-5 to TRBJ1-2, with D unclear. The germline V and J ends were trimmed by 4 bases and 6 bases, with 19 bases remaining between them. Germline CDR1 reads SGHKS; CDR2 reads YYEKEE (reference sequence). The CDR3 totals 15 residues. Full variable domain (missing parts from reference TRBV5-5 and TRBJ1-2): DAGVTQSPTHLIKTRGQQVTLRCSPISGHKSVSWYQQVLGQGPQFIFQYYEKEERGRGNFPDRFSARQFPNYSSELNVNALLLGDSALYLCASSTPVGGPNGYTFGSGTRLTVV.